Listed below are T cell receptor beta chains from one sample, sequenced in a study of blood T cell repertoires in COVID-19. The method was immunoSEQ multiplex PCR; TCRdb's version includes in-frame clones alone and lacks a portion of them. The sample lists approximately 220,000 clones; around 80% were seen once. The specimen was peripheral blood. These receptors were obtained from a woman aged 60-70 years who had recovered from COVID-19. Each CDR3 is given with its conserved first and last residue. The D gene is left open where the match is weak. Clone size is shown for a subset of rows, as once, few, many or a class of expanded clone.

TRBD1	TRBV10-1	TRBJ1-4	-	CATRTRGPYSTNEKLFF	TGCGCCACAAGAACCAGGGGGCCATATTCAACTAATGAAAAACTGTTTTTT
-	TRBV25-1	TRBJ2-2	-	CAHQHDTGELFF	TGTGCCCATCAACACGACACCGGGGAGCTGTTTTTT
-	TRBV5-5	TRBJ2-2	-	CASSLHTGELFF	TGTGCCAGCAGCCTACACACCGGGGAGCTGTTTTTT
-	TRBV24-1	TRBJ1-5	-	CATSEADSNQPQHF	TGTGCCACCAGTGAGGCAGATAGCAATCAGCCCCAGCATTTT
TRBD1	TRBV29-1	TRBJ2-3	-	CSVTRGTLSTDTQYF	TGCAGCGTCACCAGGGGGACCCTTAGCACAGATACGCAGTATTTT
TRBD2	TRBV11-2	TRBJ2-3	-	CASSLVVLAGGSTDTQYF	TGTGCCAGCAGCTTAGTTGTACTAGCGGGGGGGAGCACAGATACGCAGTATTTT
-	TRBV5-1	TRBJ2-3	-	CASSEADPSTDTQYF	TGCGCCAGCAGCGAAGCGGATCCGAGCACAGATACGCAGTATTTT
-	TRBV19	TRBJ2-3	once	CASSQTPDSTDTQYF	TGTGCCAGTAGTCAAACCCCGGACTCCACAGATACGCAGTATTTT
-	TRBV7-9	TRBJ2-5	-	CASTQRSGQETQYF	TGTGCCAGCACCCAAAGGAGCGGACAAGAGACCCAGTACTTC
-	TRBV7-9	TRBJ2-1	-	CASSPPVISYNEQFF	TGTGCCAGCAGCCCCCCGGTTATCTCCTACAATGAGCAGTTCTTC
TRBD1	TRBV4-1	TRBJ1-1	-	CASSQPTGKATEAFF	TGCGCCAGCAGCCAACCGACAGGGAAGGCCACTGAAGCTTTCTTT
-	TRBV10-3	TRBJ1-1	few	CAISEFGQMNTEAFF	TGTGCCATCAGTGAGTTCGGACAGATGAACACTGAAGCTTTCTTT
-	TRBV5-1	TRBJ2-5	-	CASGFLGQKETQYF	TGCGCCAGCGGATTCCTGGGACAAAAGGAGACCCAGTACTTC
TRBD1	TRBV20-1	TRBJ1-2	few	CSASTGDYGYTF	TGCAGTGCTAGTACAGGGGACTATGGCTACACCTTC
-	TRBV5-6	TRBJ1-2	-	CASSLTRLYGYTF	TGTGCCAGCAGCTTGACCAGACTCTATGGCTACACCTTC
-	TRBV21-1	TRBJ2-5	-	CASSRNRGYDAGTQETQYF	TGTGCCAGCAGCCGAAATCGCGGGTACGACGCCGGGACTCAAGAGACCCAGTACTTC
-	TRBV7-9	TRBJ1-5	-	CAIMTASNQPQHF	TGTGCCATCATGACAGCTAGCAATCAGCCCCAGCATTTT
-	TRBV14	TRBJ2-5	-	CASSQVSQSVAQYF	TGTGCCAGCAGCCAAGTTTCCCAATCAGTGGCCCAGTACTTC
-	TRBV29-1	TRBJ2-1	-	CSVDRAGEQFF	TGCAGCGTTGACAGGGCCGGTGAGCAGTTCTTC
TRBD2	TRBV7-8	TRBJ2-3	-	CASSLDQRGTQYF	TGTGCCAGCAGCTTAGACCAGCGGGGTACGCAGTATTTT
-	TRBV12-3/TRBV12-4	TRBJ2-1	-	CASSFYNEQFF	TGTGCCAGCAGCTTCTACAATGAGCAGTTCTTC
TRBD1	TRBV7-2	TRBJ2-7	-	CASSLRPGQGYEQYF	TGTGCCAGCAGCTTAAGACCGGGACAGGGCTACGAGCAGTACTTC
TRBD2	TRBV11-2	TRBJ2-3	-	CASSRRLAGGTDTQYF	TGTGCCAGCAGCAGGCGGCTAGCGGGGGGAACAGATACGCAGTATTTT
-	TRBV18	TRBJ2-7	-	CASSPESYEQYF	TGTGCCAGCTCACCTGAGAGCTACGAGCAGTACTTC
-	TRBV2	TRBJ1-5	once	CASSAGAGVNQPQHF	TGTGCCAGCAGTGCTGGGGCCGGAGTAAATCAGCCCCAGCATTTT